These T cell receptor beta chains were read from a single sample in a study of cytomegalovirus exposure and HLA in healthy donors. Data came from immunoSEQ multiplex PCR; TCRdb stores just in-frame clones and leaves some out. The repertoire holds 150,000 to 200,000 clones, with around 75% as singletons. The source material was PBMCs. These receptors were taken from a woman in her 30s in good health and CMV-seronegative. Both conserved end residues are part of each CDR3. A D gene is named only where the DNA matches it firmly. Not every row has a clone size; where given, it reads once, few, many or a size class.

clone size | J gene | D gene | V gene | CDR3 protein | CDR3 DNA
. | TRBJ1-2 | TRBD1 | TRBV6-1 | CASSASDRVNGYTF | TGTGCCAGCAGTGCCTCGGACAGGGTAAATGGCTACACCTTC
. | TRBJ2-3 | . | TRBV5-6 | CASTRVDAGNTDTQYF | TGTGCCAGCACCCGAGTAGATGCAGGGAACACAGATACGCAGTATTTT
. | TRBJ1-5 | . | TRBV23-1 | CASSQLQGPNSNQPQHF | TGCGCCAGCAGTCAATTGCAGGGTCCCAATAGCAATCAGCCCCAGCATTTT
. | TRBJ1-2 | . | TRBV9 | CASSVDRANYGYTF | TGTGCCAGCAGCGTAGACAGGGCTAACTATGGCTACACCTTC
. | TRBJ2-3 | TRBD2 | TRBV7-9 | CASSPLAGGVNTQYF | TGTGCCAGCAGTCCCTTAGCGGGGGGGGTGAATACGCAGTATTTT
. | TRBJ2-1 | . | TRBV9 | CASSGLLYNEQFF | TGTGCCAGCAGCGGACTACTTTACAATGAGCAGTTCTTC
few | TRBJ2-2 | . | TRBV7-9 | CASSLPGDTGELFF | TGTGCCAGCAGCTTACCAGGGGACACCGGGGAGCTGTTTTTT
. | TRBJ2-7 | . | TRBV7-6 | CASSLVGPPRSYEQYF | TGTGCCAGCAGCTTAGTGGGCCCTCCTCGGTCCTACGAGCAGTACTTC
few | TRBJ1-4 | TRBD1 | TRBV7-3 | CASSLGTGAANEKLFF | TGTGCCAGCAGCTTAGGGACAGGGGCGGCTAATGAAAAACTGTTTTTT
. | TRBJ2-7 | . | TRBV4-1 | CASSQFSGGYYEQYF | TGCGCCAGCAGCCAGTTTAGCGGAGGATACTACGAGCAGTACTTC
. | TRBJ2-7 | TRBD1 | TRBV4-2 | CASSLGQGAAYEQYF | TGTGCCAGCAGCCTGGGACAGGGGGCAGCCTACGAGCAGTACTTC
. | TRBJ2-7 | TRBD1 | TRBV14 | CASSLWAGGIYEQYF | TGTGCCAGCAGCCTCTGGGCAGGGGGCATCTACGAGCAGTACTTC
. | TRBJ2-7 | TRBD2 | TRBV7-2 | CASSLALGERGGPRQYF | TGTGCCAGCAGCTTAGCGCTTGGTGAGCGGGGGGGCCCCCGGCAGTACTTC
. | TRBJ1-5 | . | TRBV19 | CASSIVLGRGTKPQHF | TGTGCCAGTAGTATTGTTTTAGGGCGCGGGACTAAGCCCCAGCATTTT
. | TRBJ1-4 | TRBD1 | TRBV4-1 | CASSRQGATNEKLFF | TGCGCCAGCAGCCGCCAGGGGGCAACTAATGAAAAACTGTTTTTT
. | TRBJ2-7 | TRBD1 | TRBV2 | CASRSRTGLYEQYF | TGTGCCAGCAGGTCCCGGACAGGCTTGTACGAGCAGTACTTC
. | TRBJ1-1 | TRBD1 | TRBV5-5 | CASSLEQGGTEAFF | TGTGCCAGCAGCTTGGAGCAGGGGGGCACTGAAGCTTTCTTT
. | TRBJ2-7 | . | TRBV4-1 | CASSQVPGTHSYEQYF | TGCGCCAGCAGCCAAGTCCCCGGGACACACTCCTACGAGCAGTACTTC
few | TRBJ1-5 | . | TRBV7-9 | CASSLSGVGQPQHF | TGTGCCAGCAGCTTATCAGGGGTCGGTCAGCCCCAGCATTTT
. | TRBJ2-1 | . | TRBV5-6 | CARSPEGRPSYNEQFF | TGTGCCAGGTCTCCTGAGGGGAGGCCCTCCTACAATGAGCAGTTCTTC
. | TRBJ2-1 | TRBD2 | TRBV7-3 | CASSLTGTTNNEQFF | TGTGCCAGCAGCTTAACAGGGACTACGAACAATGAGCAGTTCTTC
once | TRBJ1-5 | TRBD1 | TRBV7-3 | CASSLGTGELNQPQHF | TGTGCCAGCAGCCTAGGGACAGGGGAACTCAATCAGCCCCAGCATTTT
few | TRBJ2-7 | TRBD2 | TRBV27 | CASSPPVIAGHYEQYF | TGTGCCAGCAGTCCCCCTGTGATAGCGGGACACTACGAGCAGTACTTC
. | TRBJ2-5 | . | TRBV27 | CASSFRETQYF | TGTGCCAGCAGTTTCAGGGAGACCCAGTACTTC
. | TRBJ1-5 | TRBD1 | TRBV2 | CASKLDRASNQPQHF | TGTGCCAGCAAATTGGACAGGGCAAGCAATCAGCCCCAGCATTTT
. | TRBJ2-1 | . | TRBV6-5 | CASSGDFSSYNEQFF | TGTGCCAGCAGTGGGGACTTTAGCTCCTACAATGAGCAGTTCTTC
. | TRBJ2-1 | . | TRBV29-1 | CSVERLATWQFF | TGCAGCGTTGAAAGGCTAGCTACATGGCAGTTCTTC
few | TRBJ1-5 | . | TRBV7-2 | CASSKVGGANSNQPQHF | TGTGCCAGCAGCAAAGTAGGGGGGGCTAATAGCAATCAGCCCCAGCATTTT